The 23 T cell receptor beta chains in this list originate from one sample, sequenced in a study of control samples from healthy donors and cancer patients. The data were produced by immunoSEQ multiplex PCR, yet TCRdb's version contains in-frame clones alone and is incomplete. The data hold roughly 120,000 clones, with over 85% observed a single time. Sequencing used blood. The source is a man aged 25-40 years in good health.

This CDR3 is CAISESLELGTRQPQHF. The CDR3 DNA is TGTGCCATCAGTGAGTCCCTTGAGCTGGGGACGAGACAGCCCCAGCATTTT. The chain combines TRBV10-3 with TRBJ1-5, with D perhaps matching TRBD1 (5 bases). Per germline, CDR1 ENHRY and CDR2 SYGVKD. This CDR3 is built from 17 residues. V was trimmed by 0 bases and J by 7 bases, leaving 19 bases between them.

V usage is TRBV30 and J usage is TRBJ1-4, with D possibly matching TRBD1 (5 bases). CDR3 length: 15 amino acids. The germline CDR1 and CDR2 sequences are GTSNPN and SVGIG (reference sequence). The V end lost 0 bases, the J end lost 7 bases, and 15 bases lay between the germline ends. The CDR3 loop is CAWSVRWGNGEKLFF. In DNA, the CDR3 is TGTGCCTGGAGTGTACGTTGGGGGAACGGTGAAAAACTGTTTTTT.

This chain joins TRBV25-1 and TRBJ1-4; D remains ambiguous. V was shortened by 0 bases and J by 0 bases, with 8 bases between the two germline ends. Germline V CDR1 and CDR2: MGHDK, SYGVNS. The CDR3 is made up of 16 amino acids. CDR3 protein: CASSEYSPSTNEKLFF. For the CDR3, the DNA is TGTGCCAGCAGTGAATATAGTCCATCAACTAATGAAAAACTGTTTTTT. Using reference TRBV25-1 and TRBJ1-4 for the parts outside the CDR3, the full variable domain is EADIYQTPRYLVIGTGKKITLECSQTMGHDKMYWYQQDPGMELHLIHYSYGVNSTEKGDLSSESTVSRIRTEHFPLTLESARPSHTSQYLCASSEYSPSTNEKLFFGSGTQLSVL.

The chain links TRBV4-1 to TRBJ1-1; D gene ambiguous. Germline V CDR1 and CDR2: MGHRA, YSYEKL. V was clipped by 0 bases and J by 0 bases, with 8 bases between them. This CDR3 has 15 residues. The CDR3 here is CASSQDSLMNTEAFF. CDR3 DNA sequence: TGCGCCAGCAGCCAAGATTCCCTTATGAACACTGAAGCTTTCTTT.

V is TRBV6-1 and J is TRBJ1-5, with D tentatively TRBD1 (5 bases). Germline CDR1 reads MNHNS; CDR2 reads SASEGT. The CDR3 contains 16 residues. Trimming stripped 1 base from V and 0 bases from J, with 10 bases between. The CDR3 DNA reads TGTGCCAGCAGTGAAGGGACACACTTTAGCAATCAGCCCCAGCATTTT. Its translation: CASSEGTHFSNQPQHF.

This clone was picked up one time. V and J are TRBV4-2 and TRBJ2-3, with 8 bases aligning to TRBD2. V dropped 0 bases and J dropped 4; count of bases not matched to a gene: 6. Germline V gene sequence: CDR1 LGHNA, CDR2 YNFKEQ. The CDR3 runs 16 residues. CDR3 sequence (DNA): TGTGCCAGCAGCCAAGACGGGACTAGTTCTGCAGATACGCAGTATTTT. Translated, it gives CASSQDGTSSADTQYF.

The chain recombines TRBV11-2 with TRBJ1-6; D remains unclear. Trimming removed 1 base from V and 9 bases from J, with 4 bases in between. This CDR3 region has 12 residues. Germline V gene data show CDR1 as SGHAT and CDR2 as FQNNGV. For the CDR3, the DNA is TGTGCCAGCAGCTTAGCGTTTTCACCCCTCCACTTT. This translates into CASSLAFSPLHF.

The V and J genes are TRBV4-1 and TRBJ2-2, with 8 bases matching TRBD1. The germline V gene has CDR1 MGHRA and CDR2 YSYEKL. The CDR3 is 15 amino acids. The J segment lost 8 bases and the V segment lost 0 bases, leaving 5 bases of the junction unmatched. CDR3 nucleotides: TGCGCCAGCAGCCAAGAGGGACAGGTCCGGGGGGAGCTGTTTTTT. Its protein is CASSQEGQVRGELFF.

This clone was seen just once. V gene TRBV7-9 combines with J gene TRBJ1-5; 8 nucleotides align to TRBD1. Germline CDR1 is SEHNR and CDR2 is FQNEAQ (reference sequence). CDR3 size: 14 residues. V lost 5 bases to trimming and J lost 6 bases; unmatched junction nucleotides: 6. The CDR3 DNA follows: TGTGCCAGCAGCGCCCCAGGGGGCGGTCAGCCCCAGCATTTT. This encodes CASSAPGGGQPQHF.

The chain joins TRBV4-1 to TRBJ1-2; D gene ambiguous. This CDR3 has 15 residues. CDR1 is MGHRA, CDR2 YSYEKL, per germline. V gave up 0 bases and J gave up 2 bases, with 10 bases separating them. CDR3 in amino acids: CASSQDLGGNYGYTF. CDR3 nucleotide sequence: TGCGCCAGCAGCCAAGATCTCGGCGGCAACTATGGCTACACCTTC.

The chain combines TRBV3-1 (or the pseudogene TRBV3-2) with TRBJ1-2; 7 positions agree with TRBD1. From germline, CDR1 is LGHDT and CDR2 YNNKEL (reference sequence). The J segment lost 0 bases and the V segment lost 6 bases, leaving 7 bases of the junction unmatched. The CDR3 runs to 15 residues. The chain's CDR3 is CASRGSGTANYGYTF. The CDR3 DNA sequence: TGTGCCAGCAGAGGATCCGGGACAGCTAACTATGGCTACACCTTC.

The CDR3 bases are TGTGCCAGCAGCGTAGCAGGGGCCTATGGCTACACCTTC. Translating gives CASSVAGAYGYTF. This chain connects TRBV9 to TRBJ1-2; maybe TRBD1 (6 bases). V was clipped by 0 bases and J by 4 bases, with 7 bases between them. Germline CDR1 is SGDLS and CDR2 is YYNGEE. The CDR3 length is 13 residues.

The CDR3 loop reads CASSFRLAAETQYF. Written as DNA, the CDR3 is TGTGCCAGCAGCTTTCGACTAGCTGCAGAGACCCAGTACTTC. This sequence joins TRBV7-2 and TRBJ2-5, with TRBD2 matching over 7 bases. The germline V gene has CDR1 SGHTA and CDR2 FQGNSA. V lost 3 bases to trimming and J lost 4 bases; unmatched junction nucleotides: 5. The CDR3 contains 14 residues.

The chain uses TRBV7-9 and TRBJ2-7, with TRBD1 as a possible D gene (6 bases). Trimming shortened V by 5 bases and J by 4 bases, and 12 bases separated the two germline ends. In germline, CDR1 is SEHNR, CDR2 FQNEAQ (reference sequence). CDR3 size: 13 residues. The CDR3 nucleotides are TGTGCCAGCAGCCCGGGACAAAGTTACGAGCAGTACTTC. It is translated as CASSPGQSYEQYF.

Regarding this clone: At one boundary the junction diverges from the germline segment, which might be a read error. The chain employs TRBV4-1 and TRBJ1-2, with D possibly being TRBD1 (5 bases). Germline CDR1 MGHRA, CDR2 YSYEKL. The CDR3 consists of 14 residues. CDR3 protein: CASNQEGRDYGYTF. CDR3 sequence (DNA): TGCGCCAGCAACCAAGAGGGGCGGGACTATGGCTACACCTTC.

The genes are TRBV18 and TRBJ1-3, with D hard to call. CDR1 and CDR2 from the germline V gene are KGHSH and LQKENI. The CDR3 spans 12 residues. V was shortened by 3 bases and J by 4 bases, with 4 bases between the two germline ends. This chain's CDR3 is CASSPPGNTIYF. The CDR3 DNA reads as TGTGCCAGCTCACCGCCGGGAAACACCATATATTTT. Full variable domain (rest looked up from reference TRBV18 and TRBJ1-3): NAGVMQNPRHLVRRRGQEARLRCSPMKGHSHVYWYRQLPEEGLKFMVYLQKENIIDESGMPKERFSAEFPKEGPSILRIQQVVRGDSAAYFCASSPPGNTIYFGEGSWLTVV.

V is TRBV5-1 and J is TRBJ2-5, with unresolved D. The CDR3 runs to 14 residues. The V gene lost 2 bases and the J gene lost 3 bases, with 11 bases spanning the gap. Germline V CDR1 and CDR2: SGHRS, YFSETQ. The CDR3 bases are TGCGCCAGCAGCTTTCGGCCCCTCAAAGAGACCCAGTACTTC. This translates into CASSFRPLKETQYF.

J is TRBJ1-2 and V is TRBV3-1 (or the pseudogene TRBV3-2), with 12 bases identical to TRBD1. CDR1 is LGHDT and CDR2 is YNNKEL in the germline V gene (reference sequence). With 4 bases clipped from V and 4 bases from J, the junction kept 13 bases outside the gene matches. The CDR3 is 18 residues long. The CDR3 region is CASSPRWGQGARGYGYTF. CDR3 in DNA: TGTGCCAGCAGCCCAAGATGGGGACAGGGGGCGCGGGGCTATGGCTACACCTTC.

This chain uses TRBV14 with TRBJ1-2; no clear D. The length of the CDR3 is 12 residues. Germline values: CDR1 SGHDN, CDR2 FVKESK. Trimming shortened V by 1 base and J by 14 bases, and 14 bases separated the two germline ends. The chain's CDR3 is CASSQVQPGLTF. As DNA, the CDR3 is TGTGCCAGCAGCCAAGTTCAACCCGGGCTTACCTTC.

The chain couples TRBV7-9 to TRBJ2-7, with 10 bases aligning to TRBD1. The CDR3 has 15 amino acids. With 5 bases clipped from V and 4 bases from J, the junction kept 8 bases outside the gene matches. Germline V gene data show CDR1 as SEHNR and CDR2 as FQNEAQ (reference sequence). This CDR3 reads CASSGDRGQWYEQYF. CDR3 DNA sequence: TGTGCCAGCAGCGGCGACAGGGGGCAGTGGTACGAGCAGTACTTC.

In DNA, the CDR3 is TGTGCCAGCAGCTTAGTAAAGGGCACAGGTAGCTATGGCTACACCTTC. It encodes CASSLVKGTGSYGYTF. The chain uses TRBV7-6 and TRBJ1-2; the D gene is possibly TRBD1 (5 bases). Deletions cut 1 base from V and 4 bases from J, with 16 bases between. This CDR3 is built from 16 residues. Germline V gives CDR1 SGHVS, CDR2 FNYEAQ.

This clone was seen a single time. This chain uses TRBV19 with TRBJ2-2, with TRBD2 as a possible D gene (6 bases). From germline, CDR1 is LNHDA and CDR2 SQIVND (reference sequence). V was trimmed by 5 bases and J by 5 bases, leaving 9 bases between them. The CDR3 totals 13 residues. DNA for the CDR3: TGTGCCAGTAGTTCGGGGGAGACCGGGGAGCTGTTTTTT. It yields the protein CASSSGETGELFF.

The gene calls are TRBV30 and TRBJ1-2; D is uncertain. The CDR3 extends over 12 amino acids. V was shortened by 0 bases and J by 6 bases, with 8 bases between the two germline ends. CDR1 is GTSNPN and CDR2 is SVGIG in the germline V gene (reference sequence). CDR3 DNA: TGTGCCTGGAGTGTCGATAGGGATGGCTACACCTTC. Residues: CAWSVDRDGYTF. The complete variable domain, with remaining parts taken from reference TRBV30 and TRBJ1-2, reads SQTIHQWPATLVQPVGSPLSLECTVEGTSNPNLYWYRQAAGRGLQLLFYSVGIGQISSEVPQNLSASRPQDRQFILSSKKLLLSDSGFYLCAWSVDRDGYTFGSGTRLTVV.